This T cell receptor (beta chain) was captured in a study of T cells after yellow fever vaccination (dated by TCRdb to between 2018 and 2020). For the wider study: The SMART-Seq v4 Ultra Low Input RNA kit was used to prepare libraries from fractions with low cell numbers. Bulk TCR alpha and beta repertoires were sequenced longitudinally to track T-cell clones before and after primary and booster YFV17D yellow fever vaccination. Two healthy male donors, one aged 18 to 30 and one aged 30 to 40 years, were included in the cohort. Blood was collected at multiple timepoints before and after primary and secondary immunization, and bulk PBMC replicates and cell subsets were isolated. Study-level results and caveats: The secondary T-cell response was found to be weaker but faster than the primary response, with a peak reached on day 5 rather than on day 15. A small share of clonotypes occurred in both CD4 and CD8 compartments, likely arising from convergent recombination. Most clones expanded after primary vaccination were re-detected after the booster (just under 97% of CD4 and 88% of CD8), suggesting broad memory maintenance. Computational filtering was needed because FACS-sorted repertoires could contain abundant contaminating clonotypes from the bulk population. Because only a couple of donors were included in the study, the extent to which the findings can be generalized is limited.

The CDR3, from cysteine to phenylalanine, totals 13 residues. The read is trimmed to its CDR3 DNA, 39 bases read in frame from base 1. CDR1 LGHNA and CDR2 YNFKEQ were looked up in the germline V gene. TCR cDNA was made using 5'RACE template switching, a step that added a universal primer site and unique molecular identifiers. Priming of cDNA synthesis was performed from both the TCR alpha and TCR beta constant segments. Two PCR steps were used to amplify libraries, with sample barcodes and sequencing adapters being added in the second step. Sequencing of libraries was done on Illumina HiSeq 2500 (2x100 bp) or NovaSeq (2x150 bp). As for the original processing: Demultiplexing of reads and collapsing into UMI consensus sequences were performed with MIGEC, and V(D)J alignment was carried out with MiXCR. Clonotypes responding to the vaccine were identified with edgeR on replicate PBMC samples, with the criteria of FDR below 0.01 and a log2 fold change above 5 up to day 15. Each bulk clonotype was labeled CD4 or CD8 based on which sequenced repertoire, CD4 or CD8, contained the clonotype at higher abundance. TCRdb reran the public reads through fastp at Q25 and MiXCR, keeping productive beta chains. Merged by CDR3 protein, the rows form single entries marked with the most common genes and DNA. TCRdb, not the original authors, processed these V and J calls. The sample table records some 120,000 distinct CDR3 sequences; around 7.4% of these occur just once. Around 2.6% of the sample rests with the top ten.

The treatment or condition tag for this specimen amounts to: live attenuated yellow fever vaccine strain. PBMCs were isolated from peripheral blood using a standard Ficoll-Paque protocol. Dynabeads CD4 and CD8 positive selection kits were used to isolate CD4 and CD8 T-cell fractions. TriZol was used to extract RNA from bulk PBMCs, CD4 and CD8 fractions, and dextramer-positive and dextramer-negative fractions. Points on this clonotype: The antigen it recognizes is unknown. Germline is not matched at one junction end, which may reflect a read error.

Recombination connected TRBV4-2 to TRBJ1-2; D gene: possibly TRBD1, on 5 matching bases. The material sequenced was CD4+ T cells sorted from PBMCs, taken around 10 days after the first yellow fever vaccination. This sequence was found in a man aged 18-30 years who received the YFV17D yellow fever vaccine. The DNA sequence is TGTGCCATCAGCCCAGGGCTGCTCTATGGCTACACCTTC. It specifies CAISPGLLYGYTF.